This passage covers 29 T cell receptor beta chains from one sample sequenced in a study of T cells after yellow fever vaccination. TCRdb recomputed calls from the 5' RACE reads with MiXCR, one row per CDR3 protein. The sample contains tens of thousands of distinct CDR3 sequences, just under 8% of which appear only once. The sample here was CD8+ T cells sorted from PBMCs, taken on the day of the yellow fever booster vaccination. These receptors came from a man aged 25-40 years who received the YFV17D yellow fever vaccine.

A few counts support this clonotype. V and J are TRBV15 and TRBJ2-1, with D possibly matching TRBD1 (6 bases). Trimming removed 0 bases from V and 0 bases from J, with 24 bases in between. This CDR3 spans 21 amino acids. The germline V gene has CDR1 LNHNV and CDR2 YYDKDF (reference sequence). CDR3 loop: CATSRDRVGFLRDNSYNEQFF. In DNA form, the CDR3 reads TGTGCCACCAGCAGAGATAGAGTTGGGTTCCTCCGGGACAACTCCTACAATGAGCAGTTCTTC.

This clonotype was found many times. The genes are TRBV7-9 and TRBJ2-5; D gene ambiguous. V shed 7 bases and J shed 4 bases, with 10 bases lying between them. The CDR3 loop spans 12 amino acids. Germline values: CDR1 SEHNR, CDR2 FQNEAQ (reference sequence). The CDR3 coding sequence is TGTGCCAGCACCACTCTGGGAGAGACCCAGTACTTC. This encodes CASTTLGETQYF. Together with reference TRBV7-9 and TRBJ2-5, the CDR3 gives the full variable domain: DTGVSQNPRHKITKRGQNVTFRCDPISEHNRLYWYRQTLGQGPEFLTYFQNEAQLEKSRLLSDRFSAERPKGSFSTLEIQRTEQGDSAMYLCASTTLGETQYFGPGTRLLVL.

This clonotype has ten or more counts. This chain connects TRBV12-3 or TRBV12-4 to TRBJ2-1, with TRBD2 matching over 11 bases. With V trimmed by 7 bases and J by 14 bases, 13 bases remained unmatched. CDR3 length: 14 amino acids. The CDR3 DNA reads TGTGCCAGCATCCCCGGGACTAGCGGTCTCCCGGAGTTCTTC. This sequence encodes CASIPGTSGLPEFF.

This clonotype appeared many times. The chain is built from TRBV15 and TRBJ2-2; D not resolved. V was clipped by 3 bases and J by 7 bases, with 9 bases between them. Germline V gene lookup returns CDR1 LNHNV and CDR2 YYDKDF (reference sequence). CDR3 size: 13 residues. The CDR3 loop reads CATSSLGGGELFF. CDR3 in DNA: TGTGCCACCAGCAGCCTCGGTGGCGGGGAGCTGTTTTTT.

This clonotype turned up a few times. V usage is TRBV20-1 and J usage is TRBJ2-7; D possibly corresponds to TRBD1 (6 bases). The V end lost 6 bases, the J end lost 4 bases, and 16 bases lay between the germline ends. The length of the CDR3 is 13 residues. Germline V gene sequence: CDR1 DFQATT, CDR2 SNEGSKA (reference sequence). CDR3 nucleotide sequence: TGCAGTGCGGACGAAAGACAGGCATACGAGCAGTACTTC. As protein: CSADERQAYEQYF.

This clonotype was observed at least ten times. The chain recombines TRBV27 with TRBJ2-2, with 8 positions matching TRBD1. CDR3 length: 16 amino acids. The germline V gene encodes CDR1 MNHEY and CDR2 SMNVEV (reference sequence). V dropped 3 bases and J dropped 1; count of bases not matched to a gene: 4. CDR3 sequence reads: CASSFTGTGNTGELFF. The CDR3 nucleotides read TGTGCCAGCAGTTTTACCGGGACAGGGAACACCGGGGAGCTGTTTTTT.

This clonotype was recorded at least ten times. The CDR3: CASSPGPGNTIYF. The DNA of the CDR3 is TGTGCCAGCAGCCCTGGCCCGGGAAACACCATATATTTT. The V and J genes are TRBV7-9 and TRBJ1-3; D not resolved. Trimming removed 5 bases at V and 4 bases at J, with 9 bases between. The germline V gene encodes CDR1 SEHNR and CDR2 FQNEAQ (reference sequence). The CDR3 length is 13 residues.

This clonotype was seen only a few times. The V gene is TRBV20-1, the J gene TRBJ2-5; the D gene is possibly TRBD2 (5 bases). The V end lost 1 base, the J end lost 2 bases, and 8 bases lay between the germline ends. Germline CDR1 and CDR2: DFQATT and SNEGSKA (reference sequence). The CDR3 consists of 13 residues. CDR3 protein: CSARGSGQETQYF. CDR3 DNA: TGCAGTGCTAGAGGAAGCGGACAAGAGACCCAGTACTTC.

The sample holds many counts of this clonotype. CDR3 sequence reads: CAISEKASGKNEQFF. DNA for the CDR3: TGTGCCATCAGTGAGAAGGCTAGCGGGAAAAATGAGCAGTTCTTC. The chain joins TRBV10-3 to TRBJ2-1; 9 bases fit TRBD2. With 2 bases clipped from V and 7 bases from J, the junction kept 6 bases outside the gene matches. CDR1 is ENHRY, CDR2 SYGVKD, per germline. The CDR3 has 15 residues.

The sample holds many counts of this clonotype. The gene calls are TRBV5-1 and TRBJ2-7; the match to TRBD2 covers 10 bases. The CDR3 sequence is 17 residues long. Losses at the gene ends were 0 bases for V and 1 base for J; bases not matched to a gene: 7. Germline assignment: CDR1 SGHRS and CDR2 YFSETQ. In DNA form, the CDR3 reads TGCGCCAGCAGCTTGGCACTAGCGGGACGTCGGTCCTACGAGCAGTACTTC. It is translated as CASSLALAGRRSYEQYF.

The V call is TRBV7-6, the J call TRBJ2-7; 8 bases are shared with TRBD1. CDR3 size: 15 residues. Germline CDR1 reads SGHVS; CDR2 reads FNYEAQ. V was clipped by 2 bases and J by 3 bases; unmatched bases: 6. The CDR3 region has the DNA TGTGCCAGCAGCTTAAGAAGACAGGGGTACTACGAGCAGTACTTC. The encoded protein is CASSLRRQGYYEQYF.

This clonotype was seen ten or more times. The V gene is TRBV29-1, the J gene TRBJ2-2; 8 bases agree with TRBD1. With 8 bases clipped from V and 5 bases from J, the junction kept 4 bases outside the gene matches. The CDR3 runs 12 residues. CDR1 is SQVTM and CDR2 is ANQGSEA in the germline V gene. The CDR3 coding sequence is TGCAGCCTGACAGGGGAGACCGGGGAGCTGTTTTTT. The encoded protein is CSLTGETGELFF.

V and J are TRBV7-8 and TRBJ2-3; D remains ambiguous. The V gene lost 4 bases and the J gene lost 6 bases, with 17 bases spanning the gap. This CDR3 has 15 amino acids. Looked up from germline, CDR1 is SGHVS and CDR2 is FQNEAQ. CDR3 sequence: CASSSIGSATDTQYF. The CDR3 nucleotides read TGTGCCAGCAGCTCCATTGGGTCAGCCACCGATACGCAGTATTTT.

This clonotype was counted a few times. The rearrangement uses TRBV28 and TRBJ2-2; 8 bases fit TRBD1. Germline V CDR1 and CDR2: MDHEN, SYDVKM. V shed 5 bases, J shed 3 bases, and the junction held 2 bases outside the gene matches. This CDR3 is built from 14 residues. CDR3 sequence reads: CASSPGQDTGELFF. The CDR3 nucleotides are TGTGCCAGCAGTCCGGGACAGGACACCGGGGAGCTGTTTTTT.

This rearrangement joins TRBV30 to TRBJ2-7, with a tentative D call TRBD1 (6 bases). The CDR3 totals 14 residues. V was shortened by 0 bases and J by 4 bases, with 13 bases between the two germline ends. The germline gives CDR1 GTSNPN, CDR2 SVGIG (reference sequence). The CDR3 loop reads CAWSVAGGKYEQYF. CDR3 DNA sequence: TGTGCCTGGAGTGTAGCTGGGGGCAAATACGAGCAGTACTTC.

V gene TRBV27 combines with J gene TRBJ2-1; TRBD2 matches 14 bases. The CDR3 totals 14 residues. The V gene's germline CDR1 is MNHEY and CDR2 SMNVEV (reference sequence). V lost 8 bases and J lost 8; bases outside the gene matches: 5. Written as DNA, the CDR3 is TGTGCCAGCTGGACTAGCGGGAGGTCCCATGAGCAGTTCTTC. This gives the protein CASWTSGRSHEQFF.

This clonotype has ten or more counts. The chain carries TRBV28 and TRBJ2-7; D might be TRBD2 (6 bases). The CDR3 is 15 residues long. Trimming took 3 bases from V and 2 from J, leaving 14 bases between them. Per the germline V gene, CDR1 is MDHEN and CDR2 is SYDVKM. CDR3 region: CASSFLRDLTYEQYF. The CDR3 nucleotides are TGTGCCAGCAGTTTCCTCCGGGACTTGACCTACGAGCAGTACTTC.

In its sample, this clonotype was seen a few times. A much larger clonotype is one base distant, so this may be a read error. This sequence joins TRBV20-1 and TRBJ2-3, with 8 nucleotides matching TRBD2. This CDR3 comprises 17 residues. Per the germline V gene, CDR1 is DFQATT and CDR2 is SNEGSKA (reference sequence). In DNA, the CDR3 is TGCTGTGCTAGAGGGTCTAGCGGGCCGCTAGGGACAGATACGCAGTATTTT. Encoded protein: CCARGSSGPLGTDTQYF.

In this sample, this clonotype turned up a few times. The V gene is TRBV3-1, the J gene TRBJ2-7; TRBD2 is a possible D gene (5 bases). The CDR3 contains 15 residues. Per the germline V gene, CDR1 is LGHDT and CDR2 is YNNKEL (reference sequence). Trimming shortened V by 1 base and J by 0 bases, and 10 bases separated the two germline ends. CDR3 residues: CASSQGLSGSYEQYF. The CDR3 DNA sequence: TGTGCCAGCAGCCAAGGTCTCAGCGGCTCCTACGAGCAGTACTTC.

This clonotype has at least ten counts. This sequence joins TRBV27 and TRBJ2-5; D remains unclear. The germline V and J ends were trimmed by 5 bases and 5 bases, with 15 bases remaining between them. CDR1 MNHEY and CDR2 SMNVEV come from the germline V gene (reference sequence). The CDR3 covers 14 residues. The CDR3 sequence: CASSQLARGETQYF. The CDR3 DNA follows: TGTGCCAGCAGTCAACTCGCGCGTGGGGAGACCCAGTACTTC.

This clonotype came up many times. This chain joins TRBV7-2 and TRBJ2-5; the D call may be TRBD1 or TRBD2 (6 bases each). CDR1 and CDR2 from the germline V gene are SGHTA and FQGNSA. The CDR3 has 13 amino acids. Trimming shortened V by 7 bases and J by 5 bases, and 14 bases separated the two germline ends. CDR3 nucleotides: TGTGCCAGCACCGCTGGGGGGCGTGAGACCCAGTACTTC. As protein: CASTAGGRETQYF.

The table lists this clonotype with a few counts. V and J are TRBV7-9 and TRBJ2-3, with D possibly matching TRBD2 (6 bases). The CDR3 has 14 amino acids. From germline, CDR1 is SEHNR and CDR2 FQNEAQ (reference sequence). Deletions cut 4 bases from V and 4 bases from J, with 12 bases between. CDR3 residues: CASSSRRGADTQYF. The CDR3 bases are TGTGCCAGCAGCTCTAGGAGGGGTGCAGATACGCAGTATTTT.

There are a few counts of this clonotype. The V gene is TRBV12-3 or TRBV12-4, the J gene TRBJ2-5, with unresolved D. Trimming took off 6 bases at V and 5 bases at J, with 13 bases between the two ends. The CDR3 has 13 amino acids. This CDR3 reads CASSDGVAETQYF. The CDR3 bases are TGTGCCAGCAGCGATGGGGTAGCCGAGACCCAGTACTTC.

The sample holds many counts of this clonotype. This chain connects TRBV14 to TRBJ2-7; no reliable D call. The ends were cut back, 3 bases at V and 3 bases at J, with 6 bases in the middle. This CDR3 spans 12 amino acids. In germline, CDR1 is SGHDN, CDR2 FVKESK. In DNA form, the CDR3 reads TGTGCCAGCAGCCAGCTAGGCTACGAGCAGTACTTC. It translates to CASSQLGYEQYF.

The V gene is TRBV12-3 or TRBV12-4, the J gene TRBJ2-7; 7 nucleotides agree with TRBD2. J lost 3 bases, V lost 3 bases, and 2 bases had no gene match. The CDR3 has 13 residues. The CDR3 is CASSFGGFYEQYF. In DNA form, the CDR3 reads TGTGCCAGCAGTTTCGGGGGGTTCTACGAGCAGTACTTC.

With regard to this clonotype: Relative to the germline gene, one junction end is altered; a read error may explain this. V and J are TRBV10-2 and TRBJ1-5; tentatively, D is TRBD1 (5 bases). Germline assignment: CDR1 WSHSY and CDR2 SAAADI. This CDR3 has 13 amino acids. The CDR3 here is CASSEWGNQPQHF. In DNA, the CDR3 is TGCGCCAGCAGTGAGTGGGGCAACCAGCCCCAGCATTTT.

This clonotype appeared a few times. This chain uses TRBV6-2 or TRBV6-3 with TRBJ2-7; the match to TRBD1 covers 7 bases. CDR1 MNHEY and CDR2 SVGEGT come from the germline V gene. This CDR3 is 13 amino acids long. Trimming at V came to 7 bases and at J to 3 bases, leaving 6 bases not matched to a gene. The DNA of the CDR3 is TGTGCCAGCAAACCGGGACAGATCTACGAGCAGTACTTC. Its translation is CASKPGQIYEQYF.

Comment on this clonotype: A single base separates this from a much larger clone, so it may be a read error. This chain joins TRBV5-5 and TRBJ2-1; TRBD2 aligns across 14 bases. V lost 6 bases to trimming and J lost 8 bases; unmatched junction nucleotides: 7. The CDR3 loop spans 15 amino acids. Germline V lookup: CDR1 SGHKS, CDR2 YYEKEE (reference sequence). For the CDR3, the DNA is TGTGCCAGCATCTTTGGGACTAGCGGGAGCTATGAGCAGTTCTTC. Translation: CASIFGTSGSYEQFF. The whole variable domain, filled in from reference TRBV5-5 and TRBJ2-1, reads DAGVTQSPTHLIKTRGQQVTLRCSPISGHKSVSWYQQVLGQGPQFIFQYYEKEERGRGNFPDRFSARQFPNYSSELNVNALLLGDSALYLCASIFGTSGSYEQFFGPGTRLTVL.

This clonotype was seen a handful of times. This sequence joins TRBV11-2 and TRBJ2-2; D may correspond to TRBD1 or TRBD2 (5 bases each). The CDR3 runs 16 residues. The germline V gene encodes CDR1 SGHAT and CDR2 FQNNGV. V was cut by 3 bases and J by 4 bases, with 15 bases left in between. CDR3: CASSFGTARGTGELFF. DNA of the CDR3: TGTGCCAGCAGCTTCGGGACGGCCCGGGGCACCGGGGAGCTGTTTTTT.